This T cell receptor beta chain was found in a study of cytomegalovirus exposure and HLA in healthy donors. In the study overall: From HLA-typed donors, an early data release held about 92 million unique TCRs.

This CDR3 spans 15 amino acids. Trimming removed 7 bases at V and 2 bases at J, with 14 bases between. CDR1 and CDR2 (germline): MGHDK, SYGVNS. Study-wide findings and caveats: A later analysis linked some 17,000 TCR beta sequences to HLA alleles at 0.05 false discovery rate. CMV serostatus was the sole immune exposure information available.

Primers: 60 Vbeta forward and 13 Jbeta reverse. The protocol was immunoSEQ multiplex PCR, while the TCRdb copy is restricted to in-frame clones and leaves out a portion. The table records 90,000 to 100,000 clones, about 80% of them present only once. In the case of this clone: Its antigen is unknown.

The specimen sequenced was PBMCs. The receptor was isolated from a middle-aged man in good health and CMV-seronegative. The chain couples TRBV25-1 to TRBJ2-2; D is unresolved. CDR3 DNA sequence: TGTGCCAGCACCCTGGGTCCAGGAAACACCGGGGAGCTGTTTTTT. This sequence encodes CASTLGPGNTGELFF.